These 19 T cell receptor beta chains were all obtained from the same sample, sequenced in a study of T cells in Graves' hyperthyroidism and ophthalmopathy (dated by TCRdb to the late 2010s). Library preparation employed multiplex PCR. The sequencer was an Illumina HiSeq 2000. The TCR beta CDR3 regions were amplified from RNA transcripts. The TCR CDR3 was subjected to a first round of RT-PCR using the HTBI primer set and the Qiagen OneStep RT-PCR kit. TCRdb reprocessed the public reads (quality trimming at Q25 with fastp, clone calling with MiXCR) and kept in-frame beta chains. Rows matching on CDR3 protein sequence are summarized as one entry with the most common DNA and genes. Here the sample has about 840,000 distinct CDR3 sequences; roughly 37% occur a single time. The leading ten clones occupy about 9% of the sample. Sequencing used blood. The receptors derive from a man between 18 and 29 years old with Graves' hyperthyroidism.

CDR3 DNA sequence: TGTGCCAGCAGCTACTGGGACGGCGCGAACACTGAAGCTTTCTTT. Translated, it gives CASSYWDGANTEAFF. J is TRBJ1-1 and V is TRBV5-5, with D tentatively TRBD1 (5 bases). The CDR3 sequence is 15 residues long. V was cut by 3 bases and J by 1 base, with 13 bases left in between. Germline values: CDR1 SGHKS, CDR2 YYEKEE (reference sequence).

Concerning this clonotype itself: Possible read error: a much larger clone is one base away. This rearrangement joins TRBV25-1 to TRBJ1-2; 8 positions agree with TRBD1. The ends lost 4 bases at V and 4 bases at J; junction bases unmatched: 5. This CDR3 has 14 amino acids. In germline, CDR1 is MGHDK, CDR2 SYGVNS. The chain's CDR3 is CASSGTGRSYGYTF. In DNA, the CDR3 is TGTGCCAGCAGTGGGACAGGGAGGAGCTATGGCTACACCTTC.

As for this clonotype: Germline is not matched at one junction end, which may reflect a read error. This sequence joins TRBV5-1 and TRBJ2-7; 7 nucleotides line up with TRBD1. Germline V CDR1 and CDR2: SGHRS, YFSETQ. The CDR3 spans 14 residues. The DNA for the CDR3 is TGTGCCAGCAGTCACCGGGACAGTCTCTACGAGCAGTACTTC. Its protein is CASSHRDSLYEQYF.

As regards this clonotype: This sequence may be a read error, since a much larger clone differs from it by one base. This CDR3 is CAISADNNQPQHF. In DNA, the CDR3 is TGTGCCATCAGCGCAGACAACAATCAGCCCCAGCATTTT. The chain links TRBV10-3 to TRBJ1-5, with D uncertain. The CDR3 spans 13 residues. Trimming shortened V by 6 bases and J by 3 bases, and 9 bases separated the two germline ends. Germline CDR1 ENHRY, CDR2 SYGVKD.

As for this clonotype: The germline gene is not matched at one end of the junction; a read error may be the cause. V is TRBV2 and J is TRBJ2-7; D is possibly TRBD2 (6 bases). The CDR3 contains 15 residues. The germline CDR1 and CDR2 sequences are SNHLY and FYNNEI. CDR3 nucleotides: TGTGCCAGCAGTGTGGAGAGGACTATTACCTACGGGCAGTACTTC. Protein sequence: CASSVERTITYGQYF.

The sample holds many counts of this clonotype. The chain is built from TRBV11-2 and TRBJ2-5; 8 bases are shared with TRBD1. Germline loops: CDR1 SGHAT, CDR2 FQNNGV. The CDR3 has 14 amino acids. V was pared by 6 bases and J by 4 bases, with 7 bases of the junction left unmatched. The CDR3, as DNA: TGTGCCAGCAGGAGGACAGGGTATCGAGAGACCCAGTACTTC. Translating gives CASRRTGYRETQYF.

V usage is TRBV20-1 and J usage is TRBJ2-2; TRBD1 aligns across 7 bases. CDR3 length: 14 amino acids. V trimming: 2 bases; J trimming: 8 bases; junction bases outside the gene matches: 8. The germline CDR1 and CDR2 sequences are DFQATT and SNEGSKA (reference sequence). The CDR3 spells CSARTGVLRGELFF. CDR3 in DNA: TGCAGTGCTAGAACAGGGGTCCTCAGGGGGGAGCTGTTTTTT.

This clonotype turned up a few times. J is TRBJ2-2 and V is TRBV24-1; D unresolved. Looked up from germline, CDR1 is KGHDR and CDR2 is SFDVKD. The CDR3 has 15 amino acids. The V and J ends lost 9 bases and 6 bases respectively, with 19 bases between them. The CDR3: CATSNPRMSSGELFF. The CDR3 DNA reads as TGTGCCACCTCCAATCCCCGGATGAGCTCCGGGGAGCTGTTTTTT.

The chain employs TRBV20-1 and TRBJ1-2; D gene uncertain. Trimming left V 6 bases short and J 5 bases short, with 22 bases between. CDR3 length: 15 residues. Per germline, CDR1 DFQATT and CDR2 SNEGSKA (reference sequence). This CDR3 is CSALLWGSSKYGYTF. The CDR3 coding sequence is TGCAGTGCCCTACTTTGGGGTAGTTCCAAATATGGCTACACCTTC.

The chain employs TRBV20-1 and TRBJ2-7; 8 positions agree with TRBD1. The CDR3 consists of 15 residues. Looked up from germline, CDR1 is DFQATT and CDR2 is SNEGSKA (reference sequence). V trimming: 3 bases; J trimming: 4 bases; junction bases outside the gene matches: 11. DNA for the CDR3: TGCAGTGCTAGGGAGGGCTGGCAGGGGGCTTACGAGCAGTACTTC. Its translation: CSAREGWQGAYEQYF.

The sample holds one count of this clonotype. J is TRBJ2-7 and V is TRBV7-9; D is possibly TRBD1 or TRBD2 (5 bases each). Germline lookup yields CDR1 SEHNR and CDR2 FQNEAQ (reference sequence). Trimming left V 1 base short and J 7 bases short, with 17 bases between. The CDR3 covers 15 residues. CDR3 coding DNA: TGTGCCAGCAGCTTAGAGTCTAGAGGGGTCTGGGAGCAGTACTTC. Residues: CASSLESRGVWEQYF.

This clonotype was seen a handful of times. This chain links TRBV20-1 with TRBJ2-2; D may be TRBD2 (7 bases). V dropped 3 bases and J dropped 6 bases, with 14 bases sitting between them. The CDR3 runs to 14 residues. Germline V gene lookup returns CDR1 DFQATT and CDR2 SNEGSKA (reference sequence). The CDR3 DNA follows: TGCAGTGCTAGGGGCGGGGGCTTATCCGGGGAGCTGTTTTTT. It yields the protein CSARGGGLSGELFF.

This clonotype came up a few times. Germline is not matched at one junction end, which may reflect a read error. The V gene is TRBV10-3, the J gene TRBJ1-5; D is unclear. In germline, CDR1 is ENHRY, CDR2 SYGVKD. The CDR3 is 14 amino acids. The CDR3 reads CASSSPVKGQPQHF. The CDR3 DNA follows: TGTGCCAGCAGTTCTCCGGTGAAAGGGCAGCCCCAGCATTTT.

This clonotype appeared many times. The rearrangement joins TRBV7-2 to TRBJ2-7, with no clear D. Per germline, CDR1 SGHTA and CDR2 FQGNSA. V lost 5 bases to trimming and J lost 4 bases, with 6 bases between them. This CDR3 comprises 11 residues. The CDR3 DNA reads TGTGCCAGCAGCACCCCGTACGAGCAGTACTTC. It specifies CASSTPYEQYF.

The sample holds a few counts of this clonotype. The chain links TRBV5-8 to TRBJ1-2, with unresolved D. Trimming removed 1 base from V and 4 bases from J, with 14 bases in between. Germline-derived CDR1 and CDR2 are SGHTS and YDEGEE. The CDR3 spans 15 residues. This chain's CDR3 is CASSLRQVVPYGYTF. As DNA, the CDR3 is TGTGCCAGCAGCTTGAGGCAGGTCGTTCCCTATGGCTACACCTTC.

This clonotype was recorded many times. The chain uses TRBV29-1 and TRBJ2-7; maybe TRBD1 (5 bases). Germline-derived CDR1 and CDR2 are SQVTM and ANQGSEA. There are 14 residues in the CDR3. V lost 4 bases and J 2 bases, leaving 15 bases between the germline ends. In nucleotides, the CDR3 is TGCAGCGTTGTTCAGGGTTCGGAACCCTACGAGCAGTACTTC. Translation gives CSVVQGSEPYEQYF.

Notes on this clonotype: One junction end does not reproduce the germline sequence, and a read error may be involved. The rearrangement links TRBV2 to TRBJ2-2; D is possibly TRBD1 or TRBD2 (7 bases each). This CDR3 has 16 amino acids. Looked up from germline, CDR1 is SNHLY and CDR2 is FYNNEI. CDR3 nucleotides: TGTGCTAGCAGCTTAAGCGGGACAGCCTCCTCCGGGGAGCTGTTTTTT. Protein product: CASSLSGTASSGELFF.

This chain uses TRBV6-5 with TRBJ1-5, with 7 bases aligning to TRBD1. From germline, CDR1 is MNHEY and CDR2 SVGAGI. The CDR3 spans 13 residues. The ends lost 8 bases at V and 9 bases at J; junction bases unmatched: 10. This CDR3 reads CASGAGGFTPQHF. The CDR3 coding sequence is TGTGCCAGCGGGGCAGGGGGATTTACGCCCCAGCATTTT.

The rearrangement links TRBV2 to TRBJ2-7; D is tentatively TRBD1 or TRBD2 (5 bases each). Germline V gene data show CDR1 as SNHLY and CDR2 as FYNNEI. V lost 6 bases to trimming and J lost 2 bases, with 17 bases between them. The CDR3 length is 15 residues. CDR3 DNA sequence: TGTGCCAGCAGCCTACCGGGACGAACAACCTACGAGCAGTACTTC. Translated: CASSLPGRTTYEQYF.